This T cell receptor (beta chain) was found in a study of regulatory T cells in long-lasting Graves disease. General observations from the study: Public clonotype sharing was higher in persistent than newly diagnosed patients.

V shed 3 bases and J 5 bases; nucleotides not matched to a gene: 7. The CDR3 is 14 residues long. Germline V lookup: CDR1 SGDLS, CDR2 YYNGEE. Of note for this clonotype: What it binds is unknown.

Time point in this sample: newly diagnosed GD, antithyroid drugs for less than 3 months. PBMC-derived RNA was used for the TCR library. The authors built TCR beta libraries using iRepertoire HTBI primers and Arm-PCR of CDR3 regions. MiXCR, applied by TCRdb to the multiplex PCR reads, yields one record per CDR3 protein. The table lists 380,000 or so distinct CDR3 sequences, 15% to 20% of them singletons. These data also featured in a second study, about T cells in Graves' hyperthyroidism and ophthalmopathy. This second report adds: The diagnostic basis comprised clinical symptoms, serum thyroxine and TRAb, thyroid ultrasound and orbital computed tomography.

Here the sequenced sample was peripheral blood mononuclear cells (PBMCs), taken at new diagnosis, from a patient treated with antithyroid drugs. The source of this sequence is a woman aged 18-30 years with Graves disease. The V gene is TRBV9, the J gene TRBJ1-2; TRBD1 matches at 7 bases. CDR3 in amino acids: CASSGGRGLYGYTF. The CDR3, as DNA: TGTGCCAGCAGCGGAGGAAGGGGGCTTTATGGCTACACCTTC.